The entry below describes one TCR beta chain. CDR1 SEHNR and CDR2 FQNEAQ come from the germline V gene (reference sequence). CDR3 size: 15 residues. V lost 5 bases and J lost 6; bases outside the gene matches: 8. Participants comprised healthy donors of bone marrow. PCR employed 60 Vbeta and 13 Jbeta primers. Measured with immunoSEQ multiplex PCR; TCRdb has only the in-frame clones, and not every one. Among about 150,000 clones, 82% were seen once, and the ten largest hold about 7.1%. This sample was taken from a study of cytomegalovirus exposure and HLA in healthy donors. Study summary: In an early release, HLA-typed donors contributed about 79 million unique TCR sequences.

The specimen was PBMCs. The rearrangement uses TRBV7-9 and TRBJ1-1, with TRBD1 identical over 11 bases. The origin of this receptor is a woman aged 45-59 years in good health and CMV-seropositive. CDR3 protein: CASSGRTGGQPEAFF. As DNA, the CDR3 is TGTGCCAGCAGCGGAAGGACAGGGGGCCAACCTGAAGCTTTCTTT.